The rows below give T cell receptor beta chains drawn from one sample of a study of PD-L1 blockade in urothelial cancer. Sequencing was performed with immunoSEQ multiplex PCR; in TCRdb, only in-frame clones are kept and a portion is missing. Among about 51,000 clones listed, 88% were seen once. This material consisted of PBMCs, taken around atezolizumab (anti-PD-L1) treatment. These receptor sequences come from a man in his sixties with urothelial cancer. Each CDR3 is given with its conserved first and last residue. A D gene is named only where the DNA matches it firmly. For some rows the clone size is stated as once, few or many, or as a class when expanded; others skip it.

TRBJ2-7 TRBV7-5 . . TGTGCCAGTCGTGCCCGAGGGCCTTACGAGCAGTACTTC CASRARGPYEQYF
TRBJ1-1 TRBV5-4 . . TGTGCCAGCAGCCCAGGATCGTACACTGAAGCTTTCTTT CASSPGSYTEAFF
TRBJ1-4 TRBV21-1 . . TGTGCCAGCAGCCCCACCAAACAGGGACCCAGCTTGGGTGAAAAACTGTTTTTT CASSPTKQGPSLGEKLFF
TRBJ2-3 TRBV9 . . TGTGCCAGCAGCGTAGCGGGTAGCGAAAGAGATACGCAGTATTTT CASSVAGSERDTQYF
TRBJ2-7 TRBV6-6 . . TGTGCCAGCAGTGATCTATCCTACGAGCAGTACTTC CASSDLSYEQYF
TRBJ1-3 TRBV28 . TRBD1 TGTGCCAGCAGACAGGGGAGGTGGAACACCATATATTTT CASRQGRWNTIYF
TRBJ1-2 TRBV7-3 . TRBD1 TGTGCCAGCAGCTCTCGACAGGGGTTTAACTATGGCTACACCTTC CASSSRQGFNYGYTF
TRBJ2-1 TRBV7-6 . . TGTGCCAGCAGCTTAGATGGGTGGGGGCCCAATGAGCAGTTCTTC CASSLDGWGPNEQFF
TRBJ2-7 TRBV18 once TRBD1 TGTGCCAGCTCACCACGACAGGGCACCTACGAGCAGTACTTC CASSPRQGTYEQYF
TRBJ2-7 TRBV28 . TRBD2 TGTGCCAGCAGTGTAACTAGCGGACCCCACTACGAGCAGTACTTC CASSVTSGPHYEQYF
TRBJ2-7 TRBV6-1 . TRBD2 TGTGCCAGCAGTGCTAGCGGGGGCAACTACGAGCAGTACTTC CASSASGGNYEQYF
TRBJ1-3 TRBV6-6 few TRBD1 TGTGCCAGCAGTTCCGGGACAGCAACTTCTGGAAACACCATATATTTT CASSSGTATSGNTIYF
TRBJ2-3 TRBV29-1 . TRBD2 TGCAGCGTTGGGAAGGGACTAGCGGGTGGTGGCACAGATACGCAGTATTTT CSVGKGLAGGGTDTQYF
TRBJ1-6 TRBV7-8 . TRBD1 TGTGCCAGCAGCCGCGCAGGGGGCGATTCACCCCTCCACTTT CASSRAGGDSPLHF
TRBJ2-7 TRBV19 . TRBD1 TGTGCCAGTAGTTGGGCAGGGGGCGCCCCAACCTACTACGAGCAGTACTTC CASSWAGGAPTYYEQYF
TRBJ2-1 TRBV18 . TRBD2 TGTGCCAGCTCACCAGGGACTAGCGTTGAGCAGTTCTTC CASSPGTSVEQFF
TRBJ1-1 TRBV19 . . TGTGCCACAACGCGGGGGGCGAACACTGAAGCTTTCTTT CATTRGANTEAFF
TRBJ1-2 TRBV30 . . TGTGCCTGGATAACAAGTCCGGAGGAAGGCTACACCTTC CAWITSPEEGYTF
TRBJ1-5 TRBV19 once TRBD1 TGTGCCAGTAGGGGGGGGACAGGAATCAATCAGCCCCAGCATTTT CASRGGTGINQPQHF
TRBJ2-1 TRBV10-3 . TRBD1 TGTGCCATCACCGGGACAGGGGAGCAGTTCTTC CAITGTGEQFF
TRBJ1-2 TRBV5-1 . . TGCGCCAGCAGCTTGGGACAGGTAACGAACTATGGCTACACCTTC CASSLGQVTNYGYTF
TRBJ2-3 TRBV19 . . TGTGCCAGTAGTATAAGGACAAGCCCGAGCACAGATACGCAGTATTTT CASSIRTSPSTDTQYF
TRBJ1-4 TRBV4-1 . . TGCGCCAGCAGCCAAGAGGCGGGCACGGCTAATGAAAAACTGTTTTTT CASSQEAGTANEKLFF
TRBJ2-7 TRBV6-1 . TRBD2 TGTGCCAGCAGGTTAAGGGGACTACCTACCGAGCAGTACTTC CASRLRGLPTEQYF
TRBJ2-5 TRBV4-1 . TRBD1 TGCGCCAGCAGCCCACTCGGACAGGAAGAGACCCAGTACTTC CASSPLGQEETQYF
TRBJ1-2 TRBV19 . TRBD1 TGTGCCAGTAGTTCGGGGACAGGCTCCTATGGCTACACCTTC CASSSGTGSYGYTF
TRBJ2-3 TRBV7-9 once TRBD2 TGTGCCAGCACTGTATTAGCGGGAGGAGCAGATACGCAGTATTTT CASTVLAGGADTQYF
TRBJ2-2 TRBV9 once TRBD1 TGTGCCAGCAGCGCCGACAGGGCCACCGGGGAGCTGTTTTTT CASSADRATGELFF
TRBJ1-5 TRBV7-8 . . TGTGCCAGCAGGTTAGGTCCGACAACGAGCAATCAGCCCCAGCATTTT CASRLGPTTSNQPQHF
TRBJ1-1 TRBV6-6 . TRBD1 TGTGCCAGCAGATGGACAGGGGGCGCGAACACTGAAGCTTTCTTT CASRWTGGANTEAFF
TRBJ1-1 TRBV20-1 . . TGCAGTGCTAGTATAGTTCAAGCTTTCTTT CSASIVQAFF
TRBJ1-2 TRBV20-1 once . TGCAGTGCGCTTCTGTGGGGCGCGTACACCTTC CSALLWGAYTF
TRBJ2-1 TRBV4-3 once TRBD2 TGCGCCAGCAGCCAAGAATATGGGACTAGCTATCATGAGCAGTTCTTC CASSQEYGTSYHEQFF
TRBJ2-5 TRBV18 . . TGTGCCAGCTCAAAGGGGACAAGAATTCAAGAGACCCAGTACTTC CASSKGTRIQETQYF
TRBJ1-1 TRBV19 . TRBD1 TGTGCCAGTAGATACAGACAGGGGAACACTGAAGCTTTCTTT CASRYRQGNTEAFF
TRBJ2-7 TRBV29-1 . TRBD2 TGCAGCGTTGTTGGGGGAGGGCCACTCTACGAGCAGTACTTC CSVVGGGPLYEQYF
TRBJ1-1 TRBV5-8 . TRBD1 TGTGCCAGCAGACGGAGGGACAGAACGAACACTGAAGCTTTCTTT CASRRRDRTNTEAFF
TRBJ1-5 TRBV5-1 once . TGCGCCAGCAGCTTGGAGGTGGATGAGGATCAGCCCCAGCATTTT CASSLEVDEDQPQHF
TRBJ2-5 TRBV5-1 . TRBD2 TGCGCCAGATCCCCGGCTAGCGGCTTCCAAGAGACCCAGTACTTC CARSPASGFQETQYF
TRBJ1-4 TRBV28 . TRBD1 TGTGCCAGCTTACAGGGGGTGAACGAAAAACTGTTTTTT CASLQGVNEKLFF
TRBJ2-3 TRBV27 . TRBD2 TGTGCCAGCAGTTTATTAGCTAGCGGGTCAGATACGCAGTATTTT CASSLLASGSDTQYF
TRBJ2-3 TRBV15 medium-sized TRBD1 TGTGCCACCAGTCGGGACAGGGGAGGGACAGATACGCAGTATTTT CATSRDRGGTDTQYF
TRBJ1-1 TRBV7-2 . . TGTGCCAGCAGCCCCGATAGGAGGCCTGAAGCTTTCTTT CASSPDRRPEAFF
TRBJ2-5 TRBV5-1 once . TGCGCCAGCAGCTTGACCGCGTGGGAGACCCAGTACTTC CASSLTAWETQYF
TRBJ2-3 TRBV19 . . TGTGCCAGTAGTCCATATGCCGGGTGGGAGACAGATACGCAGTATTTT CASSPYAGWETDTQYF
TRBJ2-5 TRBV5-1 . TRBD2 TGCGCCAGCAGCTTAGGTGGGACTAGCGGCCAAGAGACCCAGTACTTC CASSLGGTSGQETQYF
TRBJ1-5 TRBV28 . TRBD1 TGTGCCAGCAGTCAAACAGGGGGCAATCAGCCCCAGCATTTT CASSQTGGNQPQHF
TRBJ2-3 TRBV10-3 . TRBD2 TGTGCCATCAGTGAAACACTGACTAGCGGGGGGAACACAGATACGCAGTATTTT CAISETLTSGGNTDTQYF
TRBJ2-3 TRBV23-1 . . TGCGCCAGCAGTCAATCGGGCAGGGAAGGCGCAGATACGCAGTATTTT CASSQSGREGADTQYF
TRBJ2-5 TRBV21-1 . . TGTGCCAGCAGCCATAGCGGGGGACAAGAGACCCAGTACTTC CASSHSGGQETQYF
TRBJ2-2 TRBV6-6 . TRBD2 TGTGCCAGCAGTTCTAGCGGGGGGGACACCGGGGAGCTGTTTTTT CASSSSGGDTGELFF
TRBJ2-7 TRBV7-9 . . TGTGCCAGCAGCACATCGGTCAGCAACTCCCGCGGGGCCTACGAGCAGTACTTC CASSTSVSNSRGAYEQYF
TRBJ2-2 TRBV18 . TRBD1 TGTGCCAGCTCACCACCTAAGGGGGCCGTTGCCGGGGAGCTGTTTTTT CASSPPKGAVAGELFF
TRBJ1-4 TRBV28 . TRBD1 TGTGCCAGCACCTCTTCAGGGGGCGGAACTAATGAAAAACTGTTTTTT CASTSSGGGTNEKLFF
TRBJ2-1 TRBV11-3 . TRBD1 TGTGCCAGCAGCTTAGATTCGTCGGACAGGGACAATGAGCAGTTCTTC CASSLDSSDRDNEQFF
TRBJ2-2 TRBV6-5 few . TGTGCCAGCAGCCGGAGACGCGGGGAGCTGTTTTTT CASSRRRGELFF
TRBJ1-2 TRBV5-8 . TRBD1 TGTGCCAGCAGCGACGCGGACAGGAACTATGGCTACACCTTC CASSDADRNYGYTF
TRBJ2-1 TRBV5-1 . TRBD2 TGCGCCAGCAGAAACGGGACTAGCGGGTACAATGAGCAGTTCTTC CASRNGTSGYNEQFF
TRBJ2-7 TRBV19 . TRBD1 TGTGCCAGTAGTGACAGGGCCGGGTACGAGCAGTACTTC CASSDRAGYEQYF